Listed here is a single TCR beta chain. Its antigen is not identified. CD45RO-negative CD8 cells positively selected for CCR7 made up the naive population, which excluded terminally differentiated effector memory CD45RA+ cells. Each donor was a Caucasian adult residing in Nashville, Tennessee. Clones were sequenced by immunoSEQ multiplex PCR, and TCRdb holds only the in-frame ones, with some missing. The data show about 2 million clones, with roughly 94% seen just once and around 1.1% held by the top ten. This sample is part of a study of shared clonotypes between healthy human individuals. Study findings and constraints: The study generally estimated greater richness for naive than memory subsets.

The receptor was derived from a man younger than 35 in good health. The sequencing input was naive CD8+ T cells sorted from blood.

The CDR3 is CASSPGVVEQYF. CDR3 sequence (DNA): TGTGCCAGCAGCCCTGGGGTCGTCGAGCAGTACTTC. The chain is built from TRBV5-8 and TRBJ2-7, with D hard to call. The CDR3 runs to 12 residues. Trimming removed 4 bases at V and 6 bases at J, with 11 bases between. Germline V gene data show CDR1 as SGHTS and CDR2 as YDEGEE.